These 30 T cell receptor beta chains came from one sample sequenced in a study of T cell repertoires in cytomegalovirus infection. Using its own MiXCR run on the reads, TCRdb lists one record per CDR3 protein. The sample records around 71,000 distinct CDR3 sequences, approximately 22% being singletons. These receptors have no known antigen. The sample in question was CD8+ T cells from cultured PBMCs, obtained from culture after CMV antigen stimulation. Source of these receptors: a human donor in good health (CMV status not recorded). Some clones in this sample may be carry-over from other donors' samples.

This chain connects TRBV12-5 to TRBJ2-1; no clear D gene. Per germline, CDR1 LGHNT and CDR2 FRNRAP. V was cut by 4 bases and J by 7 bases, with 11 bases left in between. This CDR3 contains 13 residues. The CDR3 bases are TGTGCTAGTGGTTCCACCCTGCGGAATGAGCAGTTCTTC. It encodes CASGSTLRNEQFF.

The chain combines TRBV7-2 with TRBJ2-1, with 7 bases aligning to TRBD1. The germline V gene has CDR1 SGHTA and CDR2 FQGNSA. The CDR3 is 14 amino acids. The V segment lost 2 bases and the J segment 12 bases; nucleotides outside the gene matches: 10. The CDR3 DNA follows: TGTGCCAGCAGCTTATTTGACAGGGTCTTTCGGCAGTTCTTC. Amino acid sequence: CASSLFDRVFRQFF.

The rearrangement joins TRBV5-1 to TRBJ1-1, with TRBD1 as a possible D gene (5 bases). The V gene lost 3 bases and the J gene lost 0 bases, with 6 bases spanning the gap. This CDR3 has 13 residues. Germline CDR1 SGHRS, CDR2 YFSETQ. The CDR3 reads CASSWTLNTEAFF. In DNA, the CDR3 is TGCGCCAGCAGCTGGACATTGAACACTGAAGCTTTCTTT.

This clonotype turned up a few times. The CDR3 protein is CASSRSGLAGRNNEQFF. CDR3 sequence (DNA): TGTGCCAGCAGCCGATCAGGACTAGCGGGGAGAAACAATGAGCAGTTCTTC. This sequence joins TRBV7-2 and TRBJ2-1; 12 positions agree with TRBD2. This CDR3 region has 17 residues. The germline V gene has CDR1 SGHTA and CDR2 FQGNSA. Trimming cost V 5 bases and J 5 bases; bases outside gene matches: 10. Complete variable domain (other parts from reference TRBV7-2 and TRBJ2-1): GAGVSQSPSNKVTEKGKDVELRCDPISGHTALYWYRQSLGQGLEFLIYFQGNSAPDKSGLPSDRFSAERTGGSVSTLTIQRTQQEDSAVYLCASSRSGLAGRNNEQFFGPGTRLTVL.

This clonotype was seen ten or more times. The chain employs TRBV27 and TRBJ1-2; 7 nucleotides line up with TRBD1. Germline V CDR1 and CDR2: MNHEY, SMNVEV (reference sequence). The CDR3 consists of 15 residues. Unmatched junction bases numbered 9, after V lost 4 bases and J lost 4 bases. The CDR3 protein is CASSSRGGSSYGYTF. DNA for the CDR3: TGTGCCAGCAGTTCCCGAGGGGGCTCTAGCTATGGCTACACCTTC.

The genes are TRBV7-6 and TRBJ2-1; TRBD2 aligns across 12 bases. Germline CDR1 reads SGHVS; CDR2 reads FNYEAQ. The CDR3 covers 16 residues. Trimming cost V 4 bases and J 4 bases; bases outside gene matches: 5. The CDR3 loop reads CASSSPTSGGYNEQFF. The CDR3 bases are TGTGCCAGCAGCTCCCCGACTAGCGGGGGTTACAATGAGCAGTTCTTC.

The chain carries TRBV12-5 and TRBJ1-2; D not certain. V was trimmed by 5 bases and J by 4 bases, leaving 11 bases between them. Germline V gene data show CDR1 as LGHNT and CDR2 as FRNRAP. The CDR3 extends over 13 amino acids. CDR3 region: CASGLGPTYGYTF. The DNA for the CDR3 is TGTGCTAGTGGTCTTGGACCAACCTATGGCTACACCTTC. The full variable domain, with the rest looked up from reference TRBV12-5 and TRBJ1-2, is DARVTQTPRHKVTEMGQEVTMRCQPILGHNTVFWYRQTMMQGLELLAYFRNRAPLDDSGMPKDRFSAEMPDATLATLKIQPSEPRDSAVYFCASGLGPTYGYTFGSGTRLTVV.

This chain links TRBV15 with TRBJ1-4; tentatively, D is TRBD1 (5 bases). The CDR3 runs to 16 residues. V shed 3 bases and J shed 5 bases, with 16 bases lying between them. CDR1 is LNHNV and CDR2 is YYDKDF in the germline V gene (reference sequence). Here the CDR3 DNA reads TGTGCCACCAGCAGCCCCGGGGGGGTAGGAAATGAAAAACTGTTTTTT. It specifies CATSSPGGVGNEKLFF.

This clonotype has only a few counts. The genes are TRBV11-2 and TRBJ2-6; D possibly corresponds to TRBD1 (6 bases). V lost 8 bases and J lost 4, with 12 bases in between. Germline V gene data show CDR1 as SGHAT and CDR2 as FQNNGV. CDR3 length equals 14 residues. The CDR3 bases are TGTGCCAGCGTTGGGACAACCGGGGCCAACGTCCTGACTTTC. Translating gives CASVGTTGANVLTF.

This clonotype was seen many times. V usage is TRBV12-3 or TRBV12-4 and J usage is TRBJ2-3, with 9 bases matching TRBD2. Germline trimming cut 6 bases from V and 0 bases from J; bases unmatched to any gene: 4. The CDR3 consists of 15 residues. The CDR3 bases are TGTGCCAGCAGACGACTAGCGGTGAGCACAGATACGCAGTATTTT. Translation gives CASRRLAVSTDTQYF.

The chain joins TRBV14 to TRBJ2-7; a weak D match, TRBD2 (6 bases). Germline V gives CDR1 SGHDN, CDR2 FVKESK. This CDR3 is 13 amino acids long. V lost 5 bases to trimming and J lost 5 bases, with 13 bases between them. As DNA, the CDR3 is TGTGCCAGCAGCAGGAGGGCAATCCACGAGCAGTACTTC. Protein product: CASSRRAIHEQYF.

This clonotype was seen a few times. The chain couples TRBV27 to TRBJ2-3; no definite D call. The CDR3 consists of 18 residues. With 5 bases removed from V and 3 bases from J, the gap between germline ends came to 24 bases. Germline-derived CDR1 and CDR2 are MNHEY and SMNVEV (reference sequence). The CDR3 sequence is CASSHRPSLSKETDTQYF. The CDR3 DNA reads as TGTGCCAGCAGTCACCGACCATCCCTTAGTAAGGAAACAGATACGCAGTATTTT.

The rearrangement links TRBV7-8 to TRBJ1-2, with 7 bases lining up with TRBD1. The junction had 6 bases not matched to a gene; V was cut back by 3 bases and J by 2 bases. This CDR3 is built from 15 residues. The germline gives CDR1 SGHVS, CDR2 FQNEAQ. The CDR3 protein is CASSLRQGVNYGYTF. The CDR3 nucleotides are TGTGCCAGCAGCTTGCGGCAGGGGGTGAACTATGGCTACACCTTC.

The gene calls are TRBV7-9 and TRBJ2-7; 9 bases map to TRBD1. J lost 2 bases, V lost 5 bases, and 4 bases had no gene match. The CDR3 runs 14 residues. CDR1 is SEHNR and CDR2 is FQNEAQ in the germline V gene (reference sequence). The CDR3 DNA reads TGTGCCAGCAGCCCTCGACAGGGGGCCTACGAGCAGTACTTC. It translates to CASSPRQGAYEQYF.

The chain carries TRBV12-3 or TRBV12-4 and TRBJ1-6; the match to TRBD1 covers 9 bases. V was pared by 4 bases and J by 8 bases, with 6 bases of the junction left unmatched. This CDR3 spans 15 amino acids. The CDR3 loop reads CASSSPGQGHSPLHF. The CDR3 nucleotides are TGTGCCAGCAGTTCTCCGGGACAGGGACATTCACCCCTCCACTTT.

This clonotype showed up just a few times. The rearrangement uses TRBV4-3 and TRBJ1-1; a weak D match, TRBD1 (5 bases). Deletions cut 3 bases from V and 3 bases from J, with 17 bases between. This CDR3 spans 16 amino acids. Per germline, CDR1 LGHNA and CDR2 YSLEER. The CDR3, as DNA: TGCGCCAGCAGCCAGTATTTGCAGGGAGCGTACACTGAAGCTTTCTTT. It specifies CASSQYLQGAYTEAFF.

The chain links TRBV12-5 to TRBJ1-1; TRBD1 is a possible D gene (6 bases). This CDR3 region has 14 residues. The V end lost 5 bases, the J end lost 11 bases, and 21 bases lay between the germline ends. Germline V gene sequence: CDR1 LGHNT, CDR2 FRNRAP. This CDR3 is CASGHPARGQGAFF. The CDR3 DNA follows: TGTGCTAGTGGTCACCCCGCTCGAGGGCAGGGGGCTTTCTTT.

The J gene is TRBJ1-5, the V gene TRBV19; D is uncertain. CDR3 length: 13 amino acids. V shed 5 bases and J shed 5 bases, with 10 bases lying between them. CDR1 and CDR2 from the germline V gene are LNHDA and SQIVND (reference sequence). For the CDR3, the DNA is TGTGCCAGTAGTTATGACGGATATCAGCCCCAGCATTTT. Its translation: CASSYDGYQPQHF.

This clonotype was seen a few times. The V gene is TRBV7-6, the J gene TRBJ1-1; D uncertain. Germline values: CDR1 SGHVS, CDR2 FNYEAQ. V was cut by 1 base and J by 4 bases, with 10 bases left in between. This CDR3 region has 14 residues. CDR3 in amino acids: CASSLGGITTEAFF. Written as DNA, the CDR3 is TGTGCCAGCAGCTTAGGAGGGATAACCACTGAAGCTTTCTTT.

The chain joins TRBV7-8 to TRBJ2-1; weak D call: TRBD2 (6 bases). V lost 1 base, J lost 1 base, and 11 bases lay in between. CDR3 length: 16 amino acids. The germline V gene has CDR1 SGHVS and CDR2 FQNEAQ. In nucleotides, the CDR3 is TGTGCCAGCAGCTTAGATACAGCGGGTTCCTACAATGAGCAGTTCTTC. This gives the protein CASSLDTAGSYNEQFF. Looking up the rest from reference TRBV7-8 and TRBJ2-1 gives the full variable domain: GAGVSQSPRYKVAKRGQDVALRCDPISGHVSLFWYQQALGQGPEFLTYFQNEAQLDKSGLPSDRFFAERPEGSVSTLKIQRTQQEDSAVYLCASSLDTAGSYNEQFFGPGTRLTVL.

The CDR3 spells CASSPAVGDSYNEQFF. The CDR3 nucleotides read TGTGCCAGCAGCCCCGCAGTTGGGGATTCCTACAATGAGCAGTTCTTC. The rearrangement links TRBV11-2 to TRBJ2-1; D not certain. The CDR3 runs to 16 residues. The V end lost 5 bases, the J end lost 1 base, and 15 bases lay between the germline ends. The V gene's germline CDR1 is SGHAT and CDR2 FQNNGV.

This chain links TRBV5-6 with TRBJ2-7; 7 nucleotides agree with TRBD1. Losses at the gene ends were 4 bases for V and 2 bases for J; bases not matched to a gene: 12. CDR1 and CDR2 (germline): SGHDT, YYEEEE. The CDR3 has 16 residues. The DNA of the CDR3 is TGTGCCAGCAGCCACAGCGCCGGGACAGCGCCCTACGAGCAGTACTTC. This sequence encodes CASSHSAGTAPYEQYF.

This clonotype was recorded at least ten times. The chain links TRBV9 to TRBJ2-1, with D maybe TRBD1 (6 bases). V dropped 4 bases and J dropped 0 bases, with 11 bases sitting between them. This CDR3 region has 15 residues. Germline assignment: CDR1 SGDLS and CDR2 YYNGEE. The CDR3 DNA follows: TGTGCCAGCAGCTTCCGGGACAACTCCTACAATGAGCAGTTCTTC. Amino acid sequence: CASSFRDNSYNEQFF.

This clonotype was found a few times. The genes are TRBV6-1 and TRBJ1-2, with D possibly matching TRBD1 (5 bases). From germline, CDR1 is MNHNS and CDR2 SASEGT. V was trimmed by 8 bases and J by 7 bases, leaving 23 bases between them. The CDR3 totals 15 residues. In DNA, the CDR3 is TGTGCCAGCCCTTATTTGGGGGGGGTCCATCTTGGCTACACCTTC. This gives the protein CASPYLGGVHLGYTF.

The rearrangement joins TRBV9 to TRBJ2-5; tentative D call: TRBD1 (6 bases). V lost 4 bases and J 5 bases, leaving 18 bases between the germline ends. Germline loops: CDR1 SGDLS, CDR2 YYNGEE. The CDR3 contains 15 residues. The CDR3 nucleotides read TGTGCCAGCAGCACGCCGACAGGAACTATGGAGACCCAGTACTTC. Translation: CASSTPTGTMETQYF.

This clonotype was seen ten or more times. The V gene is TRBV7-9, the J gene TRBJ1-6; a possible D gene is TRBD1 (5 bases). Germline V gene sequence: CDR1 SEHNR, CDR2 FQNEAQ (reference sequence). V was pared by 3 bases and J by 10 bases, with 13 bases between. The CDR3 totals 14 residues. CDR3 residues: CASSFDPGRSPLHF. CDR3 DNA: TGTGCCAGCAGCTTCGACCCAGGGAGGTCACCCCTCCACTTT.

V usage is TRBV20-1 and J usage is TRBJ2-1, with TRBD2 matching 8 bases. V was pared by 6 bases and J by 7 bases, with 8 bases of the junction left unmatched. This CDR3 is built from 13 residues. Germline V gene lookup returns CDR1 DFQATT and CDR2 SNEGSKA (reference sequence). CDR3 nucleotide sequence: TGCAGTGCCCTCGGGGGGGCAGTAAATGAGCAGTTCTTC. Amino acids: CSALGGAVNEQFF.

The CDR3 spells CASSFRDGLNTEAFF. DNA for the CDR3: TGTGCCAGCAGCTTCCGGGACGGACTGAACACTGAAGCTTTCTTT. The chain uses TRBV7-2 and TRBJ1-1, with D perhaps TRBD1 (5 bases). Germline CDR1 SGHTA, CDR2 FQGNSA. The V gene lost 3 bases and the J gene lost 0 bases, with 11 bases spanning the gap. This CDR3 comprises 15 residues.

The genes are TRBV7-8 and TRBJ1-5; D is ambiguous. Germline values: CDR1 SGHVS, CDR2 FQNEAQ. This CDR3 spans 15 amino acids. Trimming removed 2 bases from V and 3 bases from J, with 11 bases in between. Here the CDR3 DNA reads TGTGCCAGCAGCTTACTCGGTGGGATCAATCAGCCCCAGCATTTT. It is translated as CASSLLGGINQPQHF. The variable domain in full, with the rest retrieved from reference TRBV7-8 and TRBJ1-5, is GAGVSQSPRYKVAKRGQDVALRCDPISGHVSLFWYQQALGQGPEFLTYFQNEAQLDKSGLPSDRFFAERPEGSVSTLKIQRTQQEDSAVYLCASSLLGGINQPQHFGDGTRLSIL.

DNA of the CDR3: TGTGCCAGCAGTTTCACCGACAGCCCCTACGAGCAGTACTTC. It specifies CASSFTDSPYEQYF. The V gene is TRBV7-9, the J gene TRBJ2-7, with D maybe TRBD1 (5 bases). Trimming removed 6 bases from V and 2 bases from J, with 14 bases in between. The CDR3 runs 14 residues. Germline assignment: CDR1 SEHNR and CDR2 FQNEAQ (reference sequence).